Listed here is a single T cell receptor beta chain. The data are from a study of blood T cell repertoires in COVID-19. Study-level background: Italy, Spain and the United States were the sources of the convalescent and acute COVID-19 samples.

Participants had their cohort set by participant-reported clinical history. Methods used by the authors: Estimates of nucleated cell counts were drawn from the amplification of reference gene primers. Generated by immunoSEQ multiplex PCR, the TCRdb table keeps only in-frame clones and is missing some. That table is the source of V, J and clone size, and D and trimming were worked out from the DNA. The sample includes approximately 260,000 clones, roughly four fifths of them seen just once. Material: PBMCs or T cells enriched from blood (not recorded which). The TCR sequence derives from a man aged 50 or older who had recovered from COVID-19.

The CDR3 sequence is CASFGDGQGTNYGYTF. CDR3 bases: TGTGCCAGTTTTGGAGACGGACAGGGAACTAACTATGGCTACACCTTC. The chain carries TRBV19 and TRBJ1-2; 8 bases agree with TRBD1. After removal of 8 bases from V and 0 bases from J, the junction contained 11 bases not matched to a gene. The CDR3 is 16 amino acids. Per germline, CDR1 LNHDA and CDR2 SQIVND (reference sequence). Drawing the rest from reference TRBV19 and TRBJ1-2, the complete variable domain is DGGITQSPKYLFRKEGQNVTLSCEQNLNHDAMYWYRQDPGQGLRLIYYSQIVNDFQKGDIAEGYSVSREKKESFPLTVTSAQKNPTAFYLCASFGDGQGTNYGYTFGSGTRLTVV.